This T cell receptor beta chain was recovered during a study of cytomegalovirus exposure and HLA in healthy donors. Germline V gene sequence: CDR1 MNHEY, CDR2 SVGAGI. The length of the CDR3 is 15 residues. Trimming removed 0 bases at V and 5 bases at J, with 13 bases between. Profiling relied on immunoSEQ multiplex PCR, and the TCRdb table lists in-frame clones only, not all of them. The sample gives some 150,000 clones, more than 85% of which show up once; under 0.8% is in the top ten. The TCR comes from a man in his late teens or twenties in good health and CMV-seronegative. Sequences were obtained from PBMCs. This chain uses TRBV6-5 with TRBJ2-5, with D hard to call. In DNA form, the CDR3 reads TGTGCCAGCAGTTACTCGATAGAGAGGTGGGAGACCCAGTACTTC. It codes for CASSYSIERWETQYF.